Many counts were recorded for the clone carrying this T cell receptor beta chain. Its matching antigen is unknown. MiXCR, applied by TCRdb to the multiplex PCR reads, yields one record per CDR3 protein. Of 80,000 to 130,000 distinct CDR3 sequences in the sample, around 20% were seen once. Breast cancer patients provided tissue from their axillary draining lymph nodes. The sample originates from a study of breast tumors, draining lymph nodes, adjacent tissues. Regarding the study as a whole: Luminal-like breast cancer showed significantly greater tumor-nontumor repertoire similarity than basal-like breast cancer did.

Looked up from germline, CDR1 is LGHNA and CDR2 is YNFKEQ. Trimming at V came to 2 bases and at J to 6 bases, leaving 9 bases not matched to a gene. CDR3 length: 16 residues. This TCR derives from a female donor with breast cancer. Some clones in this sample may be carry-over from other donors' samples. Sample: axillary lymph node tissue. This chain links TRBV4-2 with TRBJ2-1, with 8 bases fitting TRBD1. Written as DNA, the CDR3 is TGTGCCAGCAGCCAATATAGGACAGGGAGGCCCAATGAGCAGTTCTTC. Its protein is CASSQYRTGRPNEQFF.